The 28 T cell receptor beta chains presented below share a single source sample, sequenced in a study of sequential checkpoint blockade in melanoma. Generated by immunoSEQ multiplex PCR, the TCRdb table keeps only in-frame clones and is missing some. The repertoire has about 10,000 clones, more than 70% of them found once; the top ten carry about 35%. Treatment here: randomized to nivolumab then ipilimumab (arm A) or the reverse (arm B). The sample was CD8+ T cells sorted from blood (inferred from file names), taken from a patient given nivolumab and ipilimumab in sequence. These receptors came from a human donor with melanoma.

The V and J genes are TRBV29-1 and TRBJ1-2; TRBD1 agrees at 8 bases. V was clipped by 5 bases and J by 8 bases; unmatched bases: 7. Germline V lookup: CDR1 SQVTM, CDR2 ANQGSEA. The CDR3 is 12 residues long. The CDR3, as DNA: TGCAGCGTTCCCGGGACAGGATTAGGCTACACCTTC. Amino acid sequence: CSVPGTGLGYTF.

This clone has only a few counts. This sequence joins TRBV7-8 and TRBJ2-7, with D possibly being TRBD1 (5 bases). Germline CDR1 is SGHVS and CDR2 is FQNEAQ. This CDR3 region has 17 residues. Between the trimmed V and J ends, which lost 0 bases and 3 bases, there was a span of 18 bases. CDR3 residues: CASSLALLKDKSYEQYF. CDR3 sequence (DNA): TGTGCCAGCAGCTTAGCCCTTTTAAAGGACAAGAGCTACGAGCAGTACTTC.

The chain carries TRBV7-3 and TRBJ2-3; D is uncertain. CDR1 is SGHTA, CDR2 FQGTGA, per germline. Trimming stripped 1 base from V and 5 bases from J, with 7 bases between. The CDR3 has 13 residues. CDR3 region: CASSLNDLDTQYF. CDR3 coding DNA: TGTGCCAGCAGCTTAAATGACTTAGATACGCAGTATTTT.

DNA for the CDR3: TGTGCCAGCAGCTCCTGGACTAGCCTCGGCAATGAGCAGTTCTTC. This gives the protein CASSSWTSLGNEQFF. V is TRBV7-9 and J is TRBJ2-1; 8 bases fit TRBD2. This CDR3 has 15 residues. CDR1 and CDR2 from the germline V gene are SEHNR and FQNEAQ (reference sequence). V lost 4 bases and J lost 6; bases outside the gene matches: 8. The complete variable domain, with remaining parts taken from reference TRBV7-9 and TRBJ2-1, reads DTGVSQNPRHKITKRGQNVTFRCDPISEHNRLYWYRQTLGQGPEFLTYFQNEAQLEKSRLLSDRFSAERPKGSFSTLEIQRTEQGDSAMYLCASSSWTSLGNEQFFGPGTRLTVL.

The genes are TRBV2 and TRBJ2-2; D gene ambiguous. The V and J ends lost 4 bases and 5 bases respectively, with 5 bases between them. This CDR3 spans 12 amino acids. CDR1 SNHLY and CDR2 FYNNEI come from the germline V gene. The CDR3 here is CASSGGTGELFF. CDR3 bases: TGTGCCAGCAGTGGAGGAACCGGGGAGCTGTTTTTT.

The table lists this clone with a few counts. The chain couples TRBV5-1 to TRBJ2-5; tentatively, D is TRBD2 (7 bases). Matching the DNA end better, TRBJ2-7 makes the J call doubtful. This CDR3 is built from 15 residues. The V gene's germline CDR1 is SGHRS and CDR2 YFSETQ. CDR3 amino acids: CASSPEEGGFYEQYF. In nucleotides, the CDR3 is TGCGCCAGCAGCCCCGAGGAGGGGGGGTTCTACGAGCAGTACTTC.

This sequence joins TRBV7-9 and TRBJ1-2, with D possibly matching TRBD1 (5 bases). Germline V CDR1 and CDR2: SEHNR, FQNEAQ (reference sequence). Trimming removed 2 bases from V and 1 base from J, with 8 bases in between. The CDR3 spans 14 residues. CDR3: CASSLSDSNYGYTF. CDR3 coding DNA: TGTGCCAGCAGCTTATCTGACAGTAACTATGGCTACACCTTC.

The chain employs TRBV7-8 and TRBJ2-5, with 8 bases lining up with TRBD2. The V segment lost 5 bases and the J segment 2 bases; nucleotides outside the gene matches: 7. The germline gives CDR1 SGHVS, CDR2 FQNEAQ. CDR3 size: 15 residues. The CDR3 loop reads CASSPGLAAQETQYF. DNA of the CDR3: TGTGCCAGCAGCCCAGGACTAGCAGCTCAAGAGACCCAGTACTTC.

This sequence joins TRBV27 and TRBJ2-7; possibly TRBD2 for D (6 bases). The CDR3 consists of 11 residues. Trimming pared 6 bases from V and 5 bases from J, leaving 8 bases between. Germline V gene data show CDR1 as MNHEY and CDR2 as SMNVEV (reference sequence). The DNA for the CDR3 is TGTGCCAGCAGCGGGGGTAACGAGCAGTACTTC. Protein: CASSGGNEQYF.

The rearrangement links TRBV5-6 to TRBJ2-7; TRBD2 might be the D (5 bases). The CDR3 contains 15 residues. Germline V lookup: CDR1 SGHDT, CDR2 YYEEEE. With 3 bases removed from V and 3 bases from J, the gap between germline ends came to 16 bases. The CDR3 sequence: CASSSIRGEGYEQYF. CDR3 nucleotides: TGTGCCAGCAGCTCCATTCGGGGAGAGGGCTACGAGCAGTACTTC.

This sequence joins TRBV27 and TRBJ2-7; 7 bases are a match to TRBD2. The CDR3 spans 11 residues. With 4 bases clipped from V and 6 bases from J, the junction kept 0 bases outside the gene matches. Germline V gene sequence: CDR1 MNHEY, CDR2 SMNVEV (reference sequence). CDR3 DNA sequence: TGTGCCAGCAGTTGGGGGGGCGAGCAGTACTTC. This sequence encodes CASSWGGEQYF.

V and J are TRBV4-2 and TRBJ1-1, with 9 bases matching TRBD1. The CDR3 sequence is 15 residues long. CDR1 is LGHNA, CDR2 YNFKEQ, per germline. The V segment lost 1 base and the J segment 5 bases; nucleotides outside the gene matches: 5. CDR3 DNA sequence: TGTGCCAGCAGCCAAGGGGACAGGGCATGGACTGAAGCTTTCTTT. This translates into CASSQGDRAWTEAFF.

The CDR3 sequence is CAWSETGYSNQPQHF. CDR3 DNA: TGTGCCTGGTCCGAGACAGGGTATAGCAATCAGCCCCAGCATTTT. The V call is TRBV30, the J call TRBJ1-5; 7 positions agree with TRBD1. The CDR3 sequence is 15 residues long. Germline CDR1 GTSNPN, CDR2 SVGIG (reference sequence). The ends lost 5 bases at V and 0 bases at J; junction bases unmatched: 7.

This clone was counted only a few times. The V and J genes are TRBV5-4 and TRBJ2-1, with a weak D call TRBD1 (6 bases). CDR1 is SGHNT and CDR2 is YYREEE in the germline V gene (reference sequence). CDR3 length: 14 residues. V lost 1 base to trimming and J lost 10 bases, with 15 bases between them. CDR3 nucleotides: TGTGCCAGCAGCTTGCGGGACAACCGGTGGGAGCAGTTCTTC. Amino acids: CASSLRDNRWEQFF.

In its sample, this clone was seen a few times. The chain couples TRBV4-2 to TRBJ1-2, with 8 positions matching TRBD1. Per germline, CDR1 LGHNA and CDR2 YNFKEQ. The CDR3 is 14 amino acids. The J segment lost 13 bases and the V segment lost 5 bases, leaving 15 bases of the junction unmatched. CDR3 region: CASSSQGVLDGCTF. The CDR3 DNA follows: TGTGCCAGCAGCTCACAGGGGGTTTTGGATGGGTGCACCTTC.

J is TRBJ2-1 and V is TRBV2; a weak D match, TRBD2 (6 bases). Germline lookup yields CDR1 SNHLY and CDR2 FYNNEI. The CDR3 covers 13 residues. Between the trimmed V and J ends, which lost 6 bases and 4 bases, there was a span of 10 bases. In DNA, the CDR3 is TGTGCCAGCAGGGGACTCAATTACAATGAGCAGTTCTTC. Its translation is CASRGLNYNEQFF.

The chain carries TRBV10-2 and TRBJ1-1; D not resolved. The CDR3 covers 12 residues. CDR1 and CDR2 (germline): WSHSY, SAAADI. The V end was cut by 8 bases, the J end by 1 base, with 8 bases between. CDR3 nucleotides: TGCGCCAGCGGAGAAAAGAACACTGAAGCTTTCTTT. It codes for CASGEKNTEAFF.

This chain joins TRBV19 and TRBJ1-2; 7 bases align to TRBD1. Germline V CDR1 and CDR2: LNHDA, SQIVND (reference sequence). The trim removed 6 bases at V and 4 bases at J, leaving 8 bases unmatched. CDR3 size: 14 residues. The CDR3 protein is CASRITGDLYGYTF. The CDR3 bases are TGTGCCAGTAGGATAACAGGGGACCTCTATGGCTACACCTTC.

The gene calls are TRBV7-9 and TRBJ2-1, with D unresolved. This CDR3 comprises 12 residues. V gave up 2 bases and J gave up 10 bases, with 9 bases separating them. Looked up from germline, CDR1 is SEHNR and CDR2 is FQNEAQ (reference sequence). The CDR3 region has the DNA TGTGCCAGCAGCTTAAGTTTGAGAGAGCAGTTCTTC. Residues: CASSLSLREQFF.

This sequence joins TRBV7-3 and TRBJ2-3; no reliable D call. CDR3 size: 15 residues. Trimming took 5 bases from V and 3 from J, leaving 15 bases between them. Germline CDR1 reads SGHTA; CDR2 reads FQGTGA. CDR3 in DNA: TGTGCCAGCAGCCCAGTGCAAAACCCAACAGATACGCAGTATTTT. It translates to CASSPVQNPTDTQYF.

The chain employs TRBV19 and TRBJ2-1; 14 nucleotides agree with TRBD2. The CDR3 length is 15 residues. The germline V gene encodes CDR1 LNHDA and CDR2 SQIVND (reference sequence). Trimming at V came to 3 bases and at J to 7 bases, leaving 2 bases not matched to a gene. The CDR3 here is CASSIGTSGGNEQFF. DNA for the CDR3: TGTGCCAGTAGTATCGGGACTAGCGGGGGTAATGAGCAGTTCTTC.

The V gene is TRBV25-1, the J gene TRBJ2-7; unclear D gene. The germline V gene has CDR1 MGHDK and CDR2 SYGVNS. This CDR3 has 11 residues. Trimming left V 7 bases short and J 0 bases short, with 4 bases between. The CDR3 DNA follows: TGTGCCAGCACTTACTCCTACGAGCAGTACTTC. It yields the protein CASTYSYEQYF.

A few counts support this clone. The CDR3, as DNA: TGTGCCAGCAGCTTAACCCCGGCCCTAGGTCGAGAGACCCAGTACTTC. Its protein product is CASSLTPALGRETQYF. The chain is built from TRBV7-3 and TRBJ2-5; D gene ambiguous. The CDR3 runs to 16 residues. Trimming pared 0 bases from V and 4 bases from J, leaving 15 bases between. The V gene's germline CDR1 is SGHTA and CDR2 FQGTGA.

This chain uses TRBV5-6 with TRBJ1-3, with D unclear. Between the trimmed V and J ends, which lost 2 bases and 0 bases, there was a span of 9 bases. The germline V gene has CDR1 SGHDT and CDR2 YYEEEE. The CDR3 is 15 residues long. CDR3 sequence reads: CASSFGQSSGNTIYF. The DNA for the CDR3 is TGTGCCAGCAGCTTTGGGCAGAGCTCTGGAAACACCATATATTTT.

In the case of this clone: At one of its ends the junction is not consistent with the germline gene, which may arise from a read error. CDR3 protein: CASSLAFSNQETQYF. For the CDR3, the DNA is TGTGCTAGCAGCTTAGCGTTTAGCAACCAAGAGACCCAGTACTTC. The chain recombines TRBV7-7 with TRBJ2-5; possibly TRBD2 for D (5 bases). The CDR3 extends over 15 amino acids. Germline assignment: CDR1 SSHAT and CDR2 FNYEAQ (reference sequence).

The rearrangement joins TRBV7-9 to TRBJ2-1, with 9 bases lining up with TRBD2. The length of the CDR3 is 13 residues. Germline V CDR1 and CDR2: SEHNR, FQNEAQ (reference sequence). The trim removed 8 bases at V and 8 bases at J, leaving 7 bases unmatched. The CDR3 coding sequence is TGTGCCAGCCGCGGCGGGGGGGCCTATGAGCAGTTCTTC. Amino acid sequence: CASRGGGAYEQFF.

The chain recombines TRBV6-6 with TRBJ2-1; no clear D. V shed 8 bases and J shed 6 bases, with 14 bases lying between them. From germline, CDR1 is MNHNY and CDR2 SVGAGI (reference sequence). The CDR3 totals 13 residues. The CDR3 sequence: CASWAAQGNEQFF. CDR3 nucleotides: TGTGCCAGCTGGGCCGCTCAAGGCAATGAGCAGTTCTTC.

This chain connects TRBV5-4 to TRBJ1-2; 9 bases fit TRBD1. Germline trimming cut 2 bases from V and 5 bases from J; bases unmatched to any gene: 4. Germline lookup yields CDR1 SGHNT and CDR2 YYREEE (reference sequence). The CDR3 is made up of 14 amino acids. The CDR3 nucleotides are TGTGCCAGCAGCTTACAGGGGGCAGGGTATGGCTACACCTTC. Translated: CASSLQGAGYGYTF.